The clone carrying this T cell receptor beta chain showed up many times. This sample is drawn from a study of identifying expanded T cells in peripheral blood. The protocol was immunoSEQ multiplex PCR, while the TCRdb copy is restricted to in-frame clones and leaves out a portion. The sample includes about 58,000 clones, roughly four fifths of them seen just once. CDR1 LGHNA and CDR2 YNFKEQ come from the germline V gene. The CDR3 covers 15 residues. V shed 4 bases and J 5 bases; nucleotides not matched to a gene: 10. This sequence originates from a person aged 18-70 years in good health. The chain carries TRBV4-2 and TRBJ2-7, with 8 bases matching TRBD2. The sample was blood. The CDR3 coding sequence is TGTGCCAGCAGCCCGACTCCGGGAGGGGCCAACGAGCAGTACTTC. This translates into CASSPTPGGANEQYF.